These 28 T cell receptor beta chains were sequenced from one sample in a study of early T cells in non-severe SARS-CoV-2 infection. MiXCR, applied by TCRdb to the 5' RACE reads, yields one record per CDR3 protein. The sample contains 40,000 to 60,000 distinct CDR3 sequences, over 7.5% of which appear only once. Sequences were obtained from whole blood. The receptors come from an adult who was a healthcare worker with PCR-confirmed SARS-CoV-2 infection or an uninfected control (not recorded which).

V is TRBV25-1 and J is TRBJ2-7, with D perhaps matching TRBD2 (7 bases). Germline loops: CDR1 MGHDK, CDR2 SYGVNS. Trimming took 7 bases from V and 6 from J, leaving 19 bases between them. The CDR3 runs to 14 residues. CDR3 sequence (DNA): TGTGCCAGCAACACTCGGGGGGCTAGCGCCGAGCAGTACTTC. Encoded protein: CASNTRGASAEQYF.

There are many counts of this clonotype. The gene calls are TRBV20-1 and TRBJ2-1; 7 nucleotides match TRBD1. V shed 6 bases and J 0 bases; nucleotides not matched to a gene: 14. The CDR3 is 17 residues long. Germline V gives CDR1 DFQATT, CDR2 SNEGSKA (reference sequence). The CDR3 bases are TGCAGTGCAATTCTCGGGCAGGGGGTTAGCTCCTACAATGAGCAGTTCTTC. Protein product: CSAILGQGVSSYNEQFF.

This clonotype was counted many times. V and J are TRBV29-1 and TRBJ2-5, with D tentatively TRBD1 (7 bases). CDR1 is SQVTM and CDR2 is ANQGSEA in the germline V gene. CDR3 length equals 15 residues. The V and J ends lost 5 bases and 4 bases respectively, with 20 bases between them. The CDR3 spells CSVSGQGGVGETQYF. The CDR3 DNA sequence: TGCAGCGTTTCCGGGCAGGGGGGCGTTGGAGAGACCCAGTACTTC.

This clonotype was observed a handful of times. The CDR3 protein is CAISESSGGNAEQFF. The CDR3 DNA sequence: TGTGCCATCAGTGAGTCGTCAGGGGGCAACGCTGAGCAGTTCTTC. This chain connects TRBV10-3 to TRBJ2-1; the match to TRBD1 covers 8 bases. Looked up from germline, CDR1 is ENHRY and CDR2 is SYGVKD. The CDR3 length is 15 residues. V lost 0 bases to trimming and J lost 9 bases; unmatched junction nucleotides: 7.

The V and J genes are TRBV29-1 and TRBJ2-7; weak D call: TRBD2 (6 bases). CDR1 and CDR2 (germline): SQVTM, ANQGSEA. This CDR3 is built from 12 residues. The ends were cut back, 4 bases at V and 6 bases at J, with 13 bases in the middle. As DNA, the CDR3 is TGCAGCGTTGCGGGGACTTTGGGCGAGCAGTACTTC. Amino acids: CSVAGTLGEQYF.

This clonotype came up a few times. The CDR3 loop is CASSLLGGNIQYF. CDR3 nucleotides: TGTGCCAGCAGTTTATTGGGGGGAAACATTCAGTACTTC. The chain has TRBV12-3 or TRBV12-4 and TRBJ2-4; TRBD2 might be the D (6 bases). The CDR3 length is 13 residues. Between the trimmed V and J ends, which lost 2 bases and 6 bases, there was a span of 8 bases.

The chain joins TRBV5-1 to TRBJ1-3, with D uncertain. V shed 7 bases and J shed 0 bases, with 8 bases lying between them. This CDR3 is built from 13 residues. Germline V gene lookup returns CDR1 SGHRS and CDR2 YFSETQ. CDR3 sequence reads: CASASSSGNTIYF. As DNA, the CDR3 is TGCGCCAGCGCGAGTTCCTCTGGAAACACCATATATTTT. Together with reference TRBV5-1 and TRBJ1-3, the CDR3 gives the full variable domain: KAGVTQTPRYLIKTRGQQVTLSCSPISGHRSVSWYQQTPGQGLQFLFEYFSETQRNKGNFPGRFSGRQFSNSRSEMNVSTLELGDSALYLCASASSSGNTIYFGEGSWLTVV.

The chain joins TRBV7-9 to TRBJ2-7, with D possibly matching TRBD2 (6 bases). CDR1 is SEHNR, CDR2 FQNEAQ, per germline (reference sequence). V lost 2 bases, J lost 4 bases, and 12 bases lay in between. The CDR3 is 14 amino acids. The CDR3 reads CASSLWGEVYEQYF. DNA for the CDR3: TGTGCCAGCAGCTTATGGGGGGAAGTGTACGAGCAGTACTTC.

The CDR3 bases are TGCAGCGTTTGGGTGGGGCACTATGGCTACACCTTC. It translates to CSVWVGHYGYTF. The rearrangement uses TRBV29-1 and TRBJ1-2; TRBD1 is a possible D gene (5 bases). Trimming took 5 bases from V and 3 from J, leaving 10 bases between them. The CDR3 has 12 amino acids. In germline, CDR1 is SQVTM, CDR2 ANQGSEA.

V gene TRBV7-9 combines with J gene TRBJ2-7; D is perhaps TRBD1 or TRBD2 (6 bases each). Germline loops: CDR1 SEHNR, CDR2 FQNEAQ (reference sequence). The CDR3 length is 17 residues. Trimming removed 2 bases at V and 0 bases at J, with 17 bases between. The CDR3, as DNA: TGTGCCAGCAGCTTATTTCCGGGGGCCTCGAGCTCCTACGAGCAGTACTTC. Its translation is CASSLFPGASSSYEQYF.

This clonotype came up many times. V gene TRBV7-2 combines with J gene TRBJ1-1, with D maybe TRBD1 (6 bases). The V end was cut by 6 bases, the J end by 3 bases, with 20 bases between. The CDR3 is 16 amino acids. Germline-derived CDR1 and CDR2 are SGHTA and FQGNSA. The CDR3 DNA is TGTGCCAGCAGTTCCCAGGGGCCGCAGATCGACACTGAAGCTTTCTTT. The encoded protein is CASSSQGPQIDTEAFF.

The genes are TRBV28 and TRBJ2-1; possibly TRBD1 for D (5 bases). The ends were cut back, 10 bases at V and 0 bases at J, with 16 bases in the middle. CDR3 length equals 15 residues. Germline V gives CDR1 MDHEN, CDR2 SYDVKM. CDR3 in amino acids: CATRQGQSSYNEQFF. For the CDR3, the DNA is TGTGCCACACGGCAAGGACAAAGCTCCTACAATGAGCAGTTCTTC. The full variable domain, with the rest looked up from reference TRBV28 and TRBJ2-1, is DVKVTQSSRYLVKRTGEKVFLECVQDMDHENMFWYRQDPGLGLRLIYFSYDVKMKEKGDIPEGYSVSREKKERFSLILESASTNQTSMYLCATRQGQSSYNEQFFGPGTRLTVL.

V gene TRBV4-1 combines with J gene TRBJ2-7; D is tentatively TRBD1 or TRBD2 (6 bases each). Germline CDR1 and CDR2: MGHRA and YSYEKL. This CDR3 is 12 amino acids long. V was pared by 6 bases and J by 7 bases, with 13 bases between. The CDR3: CASSNLGGEQYF. The CDR3, as DNA: TGCGCCAGCAGTAATCTAGGGGGGGAGCAGTACTTC.

At least ten counts were recorded for this clonotype. V usage is TRBV11-3 and J usage is TRBJ2-3; perhaps D is TRBD1 or TRBD2 (5 bases each). V lost 5 bases to trimming and J lost 2 bases, with 11 bases between them. The length of the CDR3 is 14 residues. Germline V gives CDR1 SGHNT, CDR2 YENEEA. CDR3 DNA sequence: TGTGCCAGCAGCCCCAGGGACCTCACAGATACGCAGTATTTT. It codes for CASSPRDLTDTQYF.

This clonotype was counted many times. This chain joins TRBV9 and TRBJ2-7; no firm D call. The V and J ends lost 4 bases and 2 bases respectively, with 4 bases between them. CDR3 size: 11 residues. Germline CDR1 SGDLS, CDR2 YYNGEE. In DNA form, the CDR3 reads TGTGCCAGCAGCTCGGCCTACGAGCAGTACTTC. Its protein product is CASSSAYEQYF.

This clonotype was counted ten times or more. The rearrangement uses TRBV5-6 and TRBJ2-1; the D is unclear. The CDR3 runs 12 residues. Germline V CDR1 and CDR2: SGHDT, YYEEEE. V was cut by 5 bases and J by 5 bases, with 8 bases left in between. CDR3 region: CASSPRHNEQFF. The CDR3 DNA sequence: TGTGCCAGCAGTCCCCGCCACAATGAGCAGTTCTTC.

Only a few counts were recorded for this clonotype. The chain couples TRBV7-9 to TRBJ1-5; D not resolved. V shed 1 base and J shed 3 bases, with 7 bases lying between them. Per germline, CDR1 SEHNR and CDR2 FQNEAQ (reference sequence). The CDR3 loop spans 14 amino acids. The CDR3 loop reads CASSLGHSNQPQHF. The CDR3 region has the DNA TGTGCCAGCAGCTTAGGACACTCCAATCAGCCCCAGCATTTT.

In this sample, this clonotype turned up many times. The chain combines TRBV28 with TRBJ2-2; 9 bases line up with TRBD2. The V gene end was trimmed by 2 bases and the J gene end by 7 bases; junction bases not matched to a gene: 5. The CDR3 is 15 residues long. The V gene's germline CDR1 is MDHEN and CDR2 SYDVKM. The CDR3 DNA sequence: TGTGCCAGCAGTTTAAATAGCGGGAGAGGCGGGGAGCTGTTTTTT. The encoded protein is CASSLNSGRGGELFF. Using reference TRBV28 and TRBJ2-2 for the parts outside the CDR3, the full variable domain is DVKVTQSSRYLVKRTGEKVFLECVQDMDHENMFWYRQDPGLGLRLIYFSYDVKMKEKGDIPEGYSVSREKKERFSLILESASTNQTSMYLCASSLNSGRGGELFFGEGSRLTVL.

This clonotype has a count of ten or more. The gene calls are TRBV2 and TRBJ2-7; tentative D call: TRBD1 (5 bases). The CDR3 is 11 amino acids. Trimming took off 5 bases at V and 4 bases at J, with 6 bases between the two ends. CDR1 and CDR2 from the germline V gene are SNHLY and FYNNEI. The CDR3, as DNA: TGTGCCAGCAGTCAGGGATACGAGCAGTACTTC. Amino acids: CASSQGYEQYF.

This clonotype was seen at least ten times. The chain links TRBV29-1 to TRBJ1-2; perhaps TRBD1 as D (6 bases). Per the germline V gene, CDR1 is SQVTM and CDR2 is ANQGSEA. V shed 2 bases and J shed 3 bases, with 16 bases lying between them. The CDR3 spans 15 residues. In DNA, the CDR3 is TGCAGCGTTGAATTCCCGAGACAGGAAGACTATGGCTACACCTTC. This codes for CSVEFPRQEDYGYTF.

At least ten counts were recorded for this clonotype. CDR3 loop: CASSLIVAGRDNEQFF. CDR3 in DNA: TGTGCCAGCAGCTTAATTGTAGCGGGACGAGATAATGAGCAGTTCTTC. The rearrangement joins TRBV7-8 to TRBJ2-1; 8 nucleotides align to TRBD2. The CDR3 totals 16 residues. Trimming cost V 2 bases and J 7 bases; bases outside gene matches: 10. Germline CDR1 is SGHVS and CDR2 is FQNEAQ.

The gene calls are TRBV29-1 and TRBJ2-7; D may be TRBD1 or TRBD2 (5 bases each). There are 11 residues in the CDR3. CDR1 is SQVTM and CDR2 is ANQGSEA in the germline V gene. With 5 bases removed from V and 5 bases from J, the gap between germline ends came to 10 bases. CDR3 sequence: CSVFEGNEQYF. Here the CDR3 DNA reads TGCAGCGTTTTTGAGGGGAACGAGCAGTACTTC.

This clonotype was seen only a few times. The chain combines TRBV7-7 with TRBJ2-5, with unresolved D. Germline CDR1 and CDR2: SSHAT and FNYEAQ (reference sequence). V was pared by 2 bases and J by 2 bases, with 6 bases between. The CDR3 totals 13 residues. The CDR3 bases are TGTGCCAGCAGCTTACCCGGACAAGAGACCCAGTACTTC. Amino acid sequence: CASSLPGQETQYF.

This clonotype was seen a few times. V gene TRBV4-2 combines with J gene TRBJ2-1; D may be TRBD2 (5 bases). The germline CDR1 and CDR2 sequences are LGHNA and YNFKEQ. The CDR3 consists of 19 residues. With 0 bases removed from V and 4 bases from J, the gap between germline ends came to 22 bases. Written as DNA, the CDR3 is TGTGCCAGCAGCCAAGAAAATATCGTGGCGGGCGGGTTTTACAATGAGCAGTTCTTC. Translation gives CASSQENIVAGGFYNEQFF.

This clonotype has a count of ten or more. The rearrangement joins TRBV20-1 to TRBJ1-5, with D possibly matching TRBD1 (5 bases). With 6 bases removed from V and 4 bases from J, the gap between germline ends came to 16 bases. The CDR3 covers 14 residues. The germline V gene has CDR1 DFQATT and CDR2 SNEGSKA (reference sequence). The CDR3 sequence is CSATEGFQNQPQHF. The CDR3 nucleotides read TGCAGTGCCACCGAGGGGTTTCAGAATCAGCCCCAGCATTTT.

This clonotype was seen a few times. This chain's CDR3 is CASSYSVGQGNYGYTF. Written as DNA, the CDR3 is TGTGCCAGCAGTTACTCTGTGGGGCAGGGTAACTATGGCTACACCTTC. The V gene is TRBV6-5, the J gene TRBJ1-2; maybe TRBD1 (5 bases). Germline V lookup: CDR1 MNHEY, CDR2 SVGAGI. This CDR3 contains 16 residues. V was pared by 0 bases and J by 1 base, with 12 bases between.

At least ten counts were recorded for this clonotype. The J gene is TRBJ2-1, the V gene TRBV7-9; no firm D call. Trimming pared 1 base from V and 5 bases from J, leaving 9 bases between. The CDR3 has 14 amino acids. Germline CDR1 is SEHNR and CDR2 is FQNEAQ (reference sequence). This chain's CDR3 is CASSLDGINNEQFF. Here the CDR3 DNA reads TGTGCCAGCAGCTTAGATGGGATCAACAATGAGCAGTTCTTC.

This clonotype has more than one count but fewer than ten. J is TRBJ1-5 and V is TRBV27; D is ambiguous. Per germline, CDR1 MNHEY and CDR2 SMNVEV (reference sequence). V shed 5 bases and J shed 2 bases, with 10 bases lying between them. The CDR3 contains 14 residues. The CDR3 here is CASSDGLGNQPQHF. The CDR3 nucleotides are TGTGCCAGCAGTGACGGGCTAGGCAATCAGCCCCAGCATTTT.